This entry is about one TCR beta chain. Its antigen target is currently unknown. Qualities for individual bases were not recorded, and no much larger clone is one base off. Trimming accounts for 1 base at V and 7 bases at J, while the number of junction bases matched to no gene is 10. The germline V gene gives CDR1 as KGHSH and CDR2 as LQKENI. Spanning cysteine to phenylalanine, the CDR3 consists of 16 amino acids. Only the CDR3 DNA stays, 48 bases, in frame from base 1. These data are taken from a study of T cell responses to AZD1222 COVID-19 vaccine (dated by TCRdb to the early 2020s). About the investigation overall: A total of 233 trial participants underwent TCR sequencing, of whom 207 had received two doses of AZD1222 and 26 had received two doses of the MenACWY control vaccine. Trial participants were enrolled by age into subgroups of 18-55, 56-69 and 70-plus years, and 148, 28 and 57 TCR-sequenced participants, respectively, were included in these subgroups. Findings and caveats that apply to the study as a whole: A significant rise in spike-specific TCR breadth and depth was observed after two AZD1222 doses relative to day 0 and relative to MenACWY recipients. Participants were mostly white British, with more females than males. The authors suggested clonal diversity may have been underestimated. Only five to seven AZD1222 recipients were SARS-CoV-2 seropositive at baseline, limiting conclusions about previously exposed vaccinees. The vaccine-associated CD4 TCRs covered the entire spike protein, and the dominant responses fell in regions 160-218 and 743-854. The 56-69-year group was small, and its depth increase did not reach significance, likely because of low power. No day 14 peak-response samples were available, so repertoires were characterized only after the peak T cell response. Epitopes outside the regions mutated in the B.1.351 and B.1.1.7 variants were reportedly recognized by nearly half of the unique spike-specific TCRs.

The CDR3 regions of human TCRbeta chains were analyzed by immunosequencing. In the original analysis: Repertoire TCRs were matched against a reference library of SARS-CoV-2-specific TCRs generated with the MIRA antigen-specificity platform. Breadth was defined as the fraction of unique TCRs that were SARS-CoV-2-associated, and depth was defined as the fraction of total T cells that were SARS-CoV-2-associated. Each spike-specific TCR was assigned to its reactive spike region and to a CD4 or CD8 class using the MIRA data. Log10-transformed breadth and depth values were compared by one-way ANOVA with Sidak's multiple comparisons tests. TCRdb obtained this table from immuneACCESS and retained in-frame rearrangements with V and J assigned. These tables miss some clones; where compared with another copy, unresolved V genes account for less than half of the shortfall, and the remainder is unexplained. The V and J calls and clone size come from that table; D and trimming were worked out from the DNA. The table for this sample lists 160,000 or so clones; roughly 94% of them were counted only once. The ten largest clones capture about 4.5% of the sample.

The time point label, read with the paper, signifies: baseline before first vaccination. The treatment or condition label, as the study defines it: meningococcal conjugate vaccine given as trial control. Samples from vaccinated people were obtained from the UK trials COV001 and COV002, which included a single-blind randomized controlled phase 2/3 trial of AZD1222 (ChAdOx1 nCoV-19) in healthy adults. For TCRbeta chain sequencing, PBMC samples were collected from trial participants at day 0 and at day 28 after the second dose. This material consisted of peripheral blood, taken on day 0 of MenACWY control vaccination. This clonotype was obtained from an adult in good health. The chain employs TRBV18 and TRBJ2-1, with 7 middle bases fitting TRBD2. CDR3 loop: CASSPQAGAGGNEQFF. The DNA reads TGTGCCAGCTCACCACAGGCGGGAGCCGGCGGAAATGAGCAGTTCTTC.